What follows are 5 T cell receptor beta chains derived from one specimen sequenced in a study of T cells in lung cancer brain metastases. Profiling relied on immunoSEQ multiplex PCR, and the TCRdb table lists in-frame clones only, not all of them. Among approximately 1,700 clones listed, 75% to 90% were seen once. Sequenced material: tumor tissue from a brain metastasis. Receptor source: a man aged 55-75 years with non-small cell lung cancer that had spread to the brain.

In its sample, this clone was seen once. The chain employs TRBV28 and TRBJ2-1; 7 bases map to TRBD1. With 5 bases clipped from V and 6 bases from J, the junction kept 7 bases outside the gene matches. Germline CDR1 and CDR2: MDHEN and SYDVKM. This CDR3 has 14 residues. In nucleotides, the CDR3 is TGTGCCAGCAGTCTACAAAGGGACAGCAATGAGCAGTTCTTC. Translation: CASSLQRDSNEQFF.

J is TRBJ2-1 and V is TRBV5-8, with TRBD2 matching 11 bases. From germline, CDR1 is SGHTS and CDR2 YDEGEE. The CDR3 consists of 15 residues. Unmatched junction bases numbered 5, after V lost 5 bases and J lost 4 bases. CDR3 residues: CASSGLAGGYNEQFF. In nucleotides, the CDR3 is TGTGCCAGCAGTGGCTTAGCGGGGGGGTACAATGAGCAGTTCTTC. The entire variable domain, with the rest obtained from reference TRBV5-8 and TRBJ2-1, is as follows: EAGVTQSPTHLIKTRGQQATLRCSPISGHTSVYWYQQALGLGLQFLLWYDEGEERNRGNFPPRFSGRQFPNYSSELNVNALELEDSALYLCASSGLAGGYNEQFFGPGTRLTVL.

The gene calls are TRBV29-1 and TRBJ2-2; D is uncertain. This CDR3 is built from 12 residues. The V gene's germline CDR1 is SQVTM and CDR2 ANQGSEA. The V and J ends lost 5 bases and 4 bases respectively, with 8 bases between them. This CDR3 reads CSVFGLTGELFF. The CDR3 nucleotides are TGCAGCGTTTTCGGCCTCACCGGGGAGCTGTTTTTT.

This rearrangement joins TRBV5-6 to TRBJ2-7; maybe TRBD1 (6 bases). This CDR3 has 18 residues. The V end lost 0 bases, the J end lost 0 bases, and 19 bases lay between the germline ends. The germline V gene has CDR1 SGHDT and CDR2 YYEEEE. As DNA, the CDR3 is TGTGCCAGCAGCTTGGGGGTCAGGGGATTCGTTGGCTCCTACGAGCAGTACTTC. Translation gives CASSLGVRGFVGSYEQYF.

The table lists this clone with a count of one. A read error may be the cause here, since a much bigger clone is one base away. The chain is built from TRBV29-1 and TRBJ2-7, with D perhaps TRBD1 or TRBD2 (6 bases each). Trimming took 3 bases from V and 4 from J, leaving 13 bases between them. CDR3 length equals 13 residues. Germline V lookup: CDR1 SQVTM, CDR2 ANQGSEA. In nucleotides, the CDR3 is TGCAGCGTTGAGGCGGGACACGAATACGAGCAGTACTTC. This codes for CSVEAGHEYEQYF.